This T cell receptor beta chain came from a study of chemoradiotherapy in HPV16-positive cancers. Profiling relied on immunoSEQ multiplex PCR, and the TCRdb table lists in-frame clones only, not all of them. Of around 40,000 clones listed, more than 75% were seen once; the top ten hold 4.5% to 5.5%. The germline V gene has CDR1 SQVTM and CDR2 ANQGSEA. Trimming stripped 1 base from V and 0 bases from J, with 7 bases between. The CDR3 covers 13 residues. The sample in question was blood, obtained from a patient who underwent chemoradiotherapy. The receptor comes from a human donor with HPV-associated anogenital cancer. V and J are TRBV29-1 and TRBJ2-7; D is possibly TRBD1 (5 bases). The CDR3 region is CSVEGQSSYEQYF. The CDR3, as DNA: TGCAGCGTTGAAGGACAGTCCTCCTACGAGCAGTACTTC.